A selection of T cell receptor beta chains follows, all from one sample in a study of cytomegalovirus exposure and HLA in healthy donors. Generated by immunoSEQ multiplex PCR, the TCRdb table keeps only in-frame clones and is missing some. The sample yields about 160,000 clones, about 80% seen once. Specimen: PBMCs. The source is a female donor in good health and CMV-seronegative. CDR3s include the opening cysteine and the closing phenylalanine or tryptophan. D genes are given only for firm matches. Some rows mark clone size as missing; the rest say once, few, many or name a class of expanded clone.

cdr3_nt cdr3_aa j_call clone_size d_call v_call
TGCGCCAGCAGCTACTTCGCGGGGCCAATTTTGGATACGCAGTATTTT CASSYFAGPILDTQYF TRBJ2-3 NA NA TRBV5-1
TGCGCCAGCAGCTTGGACGCGGGCCCCAGCTCCTACAATGAGCAGTTCTTC CASSLDAGPSSYNEQFF TRBJ2-1 NA NA TRBV5-1
TGTGCCAGCAGGCAGGGGATGGGGACAGGGGGTGGCTATGGCTACACCTTC CASRQGMGTGGGYGYTF TRBJ1-2 NA TRBD1 TRBV28
TGTGCCACCAGCAGAGGGGTAGGGAGTAGCGAAAAACTGTTTTTT CATSRGVGSSEKLFF TRBJ1-4 NA NA TRBV15
TGTGCCAGCAGTGCTAGCTACACCGGGGAGCTGTTTTTT CASSASYTGELFF TRBJ2-2 NA NA TRBV7-6
TGTGCCAGCAGCCCTCTAGGGCTAGCGGGAGGGAACAATGAGCAGTTCTTC CASSPLGLAGGNNEQFF TRBJ2-1 NA NA TRBV21-1
TGCGCCAGCAGCCAAGTGACAGCTACTAACTATGGCTACACCTTC CASSQVTATNYGYTF TRBJ1-2 NA NA TRBV4-1
TGTGCCAGCAGTGAGAAAGAACAGGGGCACTACGGGCAGTACTTC CASSEKEQGHYGQYF TRBJ2-7 once TRBD1 TRBV25-1
TGTGCCAGCAGCAGAACCGGGACTAGCAATGAGCAGTTCTTC CASSRTGTSNEQFF TRBJ2-1 NA TRBD2 TRBV9
TGCGCCAGCAGTGAGGGAGGCTTTCGCACAGATACGCAGTATTTT CASSEGGFRTDTQYF TRBJ2-3 NA NA TRBV10-1
TGTGCCAGCAGCCCCAACCCGGGGGGGCTGTACGAGCAGTACTTC CASSPNPGGLYEQYF TRBJ2-7 NA TRBD2 TRBV7-2
TGCAGTGCCTTACACAGGCCGGGCTACACCTTC CSALHRPGYTF TRBJ1-2 NA NA TRBV20-1
TGTGCCTGGAGTGGATTGAAACAGTGGAACTATGGCTACACCTTC CAWSGLKQWNYGYTF TRBJ1-2 NA NA TRBV30
TGTGCCAGTAGTATGACAGCCCTGGGGGCCTATGGCTACACCTTC CASSMTALGAYGYTF TRBJ1-2 NA NA TRBV19
TGTGCCAGCAGTGAAACCGCGCTGAGAAGGTTGGAGGGCTACACCTTC CASSETALRRLEGYTF TRBJ1-2 NA NA TRBV25-1
TGTGCCTGGAGTTTTTCTTTCGATACGCAGTATTTT CAWSFSFDTQYF TRBJ2-3 NA NA TRBV30
TGTGCCAGCAGCTTGACAGAGAACACTGAAGCTTTCTTT CASSLTENTEAFF TRBJ1-1 NA NA TRBV5-6
TGTGCCAGCAGATCTAGCGGGGGAAGCTCCTACGAGCAGTACTTC CASRSSGGSSYEQYF TRBJ2-7 NA TRBD2 TRBV6-5
TGTGCCAGCAGTAGACAGGGTGGGCAAGAGACCCAGTACTTC CASSRQGGQETQYF TRBJ2-5 NA TRBD1 TRBV2
TGTGCCAGCAGTTTACTCCAGGGGACAGGGGTTGCAGATACGCAGTATTTT CASSLLQGTGVADTQYF TRBJ2-3 NA TRBD1 TRBV27
TGTGCCAGCAGTGACCCCCTCAGGGGACGAACTGAAGCTTTCTTT CASSDPLRGRTEAFF TRBJ1-1 many NA TRBV6-1
TGTGCCAGTAGTCCTACAGGGGGCGCCTACGAGCAGTACTTC CASSPTGGAYEQYF TRBJ2-7 few TRBD1 TRBV19
TGTGCCAGCAGTTACAGGGGGGACAGGGTTGGCTACACCTTC CASSYRGDRVGYTF TRBJ1-2 few TRBD1 TRBV6-5
TGTGCCAGCAGCTTGAAGGGGATGACAGAGAACACTGAAGCTTTCTTT CASSLKGMTENTEAFF TRBJ1-1 NA NA TRBV5-4
TGCGCCAGCAGCTTGGCCGGGAGTACAGATACGCAGTATTTT CASSLAGSTDTQYF TRBJ2-3 NA NA TRBV5-1
TGCGCCAGCAGCCAAGAAAGCGGCAGGATCGGCCATGGCTACACCTTC CASSQESGRIGHGYTF TRBJ1-2 NA NA TRBV4-1
TGTGCCAGCAGCTTACAGGGCAGTCTTGTCTACGAGCAGTACTTC CASSLQGSLVYEQYF TRBJ2-7 once NA TRBV5-4